The entry below gives a single TCR beta chain sequence along with its context. This record comes from a study of blood T cell repertoires in COVID-19. About the research overall: Samples of COVID-19 (acute and convalescent) were obtained from the United States, Italy and Spain. PBMCs, B-cell-depleted T cells, or T cells provided the cDNA or gDNA that made up the material.

Trimming cost V 4 bases and J 1 base; bases outside gene matches: 10. This CDR3 comprises 16 residues. In germline, CDR1 is LNHDA, CDR2 SQIVND (reference sequence). Authors' processing steps: Amplification of reference gene primers was used by the study to estimate nucleated cell counts. Profiling relied on immunoSEQ multiplex PCR, and the TCRdb table lists in-frame clones only, not all of them. Clone size and V and J calls were adopted from that table, with D and trimming inferred from the DNA. The data contain about 59,000 clones, about nine tenths of them singletons. The clonotype comes from an elderly man with acute or convalescent COVID-19. The genes are TRBV19 and TRBJ2-7, with 7 nucleotides matching TRBD1. The specimen sequenced was peripheral blood. CDR3 protein: CASSTGQPTESYEQYF. For the CDR3, the DNA is TGTGCCAGTAGTACGGGACAGCCCACCGAATCCTACGAGCAGTACTTC.